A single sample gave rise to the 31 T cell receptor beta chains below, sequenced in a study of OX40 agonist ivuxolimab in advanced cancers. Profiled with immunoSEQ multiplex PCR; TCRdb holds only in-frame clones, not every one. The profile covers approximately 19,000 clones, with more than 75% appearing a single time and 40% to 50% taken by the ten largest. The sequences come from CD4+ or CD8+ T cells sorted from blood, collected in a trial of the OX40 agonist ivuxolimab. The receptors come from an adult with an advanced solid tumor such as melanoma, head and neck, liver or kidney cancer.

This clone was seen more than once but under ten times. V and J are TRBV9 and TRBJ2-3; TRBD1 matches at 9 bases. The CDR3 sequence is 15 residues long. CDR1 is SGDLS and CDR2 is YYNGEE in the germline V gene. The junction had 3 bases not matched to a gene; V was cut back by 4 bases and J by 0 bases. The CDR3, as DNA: TGTGCCAGCAGCAGGACAGGGGCTAGCACAGATACGCAGTATTTT. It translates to CASSRTGASTDTQYF. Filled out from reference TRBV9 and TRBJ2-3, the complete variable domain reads DSGVTQTPKHLITATGQRVTLRCSPRSGDLSVYWYQQSLDQGLQFLIQYYNGEERAKGNILERFSAQQFPDLHSELNLSSLELGDSALYFCASSRTGASTDTQYFGPGTRLTVL.

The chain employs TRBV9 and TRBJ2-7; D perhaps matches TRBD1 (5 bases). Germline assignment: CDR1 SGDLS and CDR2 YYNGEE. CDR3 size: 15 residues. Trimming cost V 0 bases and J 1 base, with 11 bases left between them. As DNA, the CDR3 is TGTGCCAGCAGCGTAGCGGCAGGGTTGTCCTACGAGCAGTACTTC. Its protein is CASSVAAGLSYEQYF. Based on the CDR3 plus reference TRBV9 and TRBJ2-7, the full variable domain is DSGVTQTPKHLITATGQRVTLRCSPRSGDLSVYWYQQSLDQGLQFLIQYYNGEERAKGNILERFSAQQFPDLHSELNLSSLELGDSALYFCASSVAAGLSYEQYFGPGTRLTVT.

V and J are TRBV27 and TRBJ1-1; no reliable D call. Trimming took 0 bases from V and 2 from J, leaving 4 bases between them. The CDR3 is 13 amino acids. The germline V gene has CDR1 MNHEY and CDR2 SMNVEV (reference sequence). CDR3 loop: CASSLSDNTEAFF. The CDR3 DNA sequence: TGTGCCAGCAGTTTATCAGATAACACTGAAGCTTTCTTT.

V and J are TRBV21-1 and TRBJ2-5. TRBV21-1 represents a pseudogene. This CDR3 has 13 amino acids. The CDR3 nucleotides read TGTGCCAGCAGCAAGTGGCCAAGGGAGACCCAGTACTTC. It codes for CASSKWPRETQYF.

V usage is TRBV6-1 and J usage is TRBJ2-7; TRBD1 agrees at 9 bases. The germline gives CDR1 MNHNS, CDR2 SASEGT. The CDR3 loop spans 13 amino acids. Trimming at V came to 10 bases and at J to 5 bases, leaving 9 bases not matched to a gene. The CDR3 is CATSGTGLNEQYF. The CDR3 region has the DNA TGTGCCACTTCCGGGACAGGGCTTAACGAGCAGTACTTC.

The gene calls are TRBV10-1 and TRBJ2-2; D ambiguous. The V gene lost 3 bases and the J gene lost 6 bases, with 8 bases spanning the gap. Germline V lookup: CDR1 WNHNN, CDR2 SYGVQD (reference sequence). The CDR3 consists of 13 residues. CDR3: CASSEGSAGELFF. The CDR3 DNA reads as TGCGCCAGCAGTGAAGGGTCCGCCGGGGAGCTGTTTTTT.

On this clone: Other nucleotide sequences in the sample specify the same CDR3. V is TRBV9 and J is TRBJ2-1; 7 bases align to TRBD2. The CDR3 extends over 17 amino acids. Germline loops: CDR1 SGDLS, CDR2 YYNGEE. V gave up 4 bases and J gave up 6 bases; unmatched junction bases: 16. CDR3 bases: TGTGCCAGCAGCCGCGGCCTACTAGCGTCCCCTAGCAATGAGCAGTTCTTC. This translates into CASSRGLLASPSNEQFF.

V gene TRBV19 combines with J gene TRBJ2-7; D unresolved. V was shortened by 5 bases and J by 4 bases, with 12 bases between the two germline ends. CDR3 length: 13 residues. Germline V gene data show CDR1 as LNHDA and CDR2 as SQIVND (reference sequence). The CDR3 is CASSPSGSYEQYF. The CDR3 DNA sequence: TGTGCCAGTAGTCCCTCAGGTTCTTACGAGCAGTACTTC. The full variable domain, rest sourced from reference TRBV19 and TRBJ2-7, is DGGITQSPKYLFRKEGQNVTLSCEQNLNHDAMYWYRQDPGQGLRLIYYSQIVNDFQKGDIAEGYSVSREKKESFPLTVTSAQKNPTAFYLCASSPSGSYEQYFGPGTRLTVT.

CDR3 nucleotide sequence: TGTGCCAGCTCACCAGCGGCAGGGAGCGCCACTGAAGCTTTCTTT. It is translated as CASSPAAGSATEAFF. V gene TRBV18 combines with J gene TRBJ1-1; TRBD1 is a possible D gene (5 bases). Trimming removed 2 bases from V and 4 bases from J, with 14 bases in between. The CDR3 spans 15 residues. Germline V lookup: CDR1 KGHSH, CDR2 LQKENI.

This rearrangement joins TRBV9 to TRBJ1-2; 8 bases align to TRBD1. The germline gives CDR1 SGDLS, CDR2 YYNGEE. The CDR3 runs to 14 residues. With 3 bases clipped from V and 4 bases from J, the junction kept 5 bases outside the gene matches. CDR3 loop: CASSADRAIYGYTF. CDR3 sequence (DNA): TGTGCCAGCAGCGCGGACAGGGCCATCTATGGCTACACCTTC.

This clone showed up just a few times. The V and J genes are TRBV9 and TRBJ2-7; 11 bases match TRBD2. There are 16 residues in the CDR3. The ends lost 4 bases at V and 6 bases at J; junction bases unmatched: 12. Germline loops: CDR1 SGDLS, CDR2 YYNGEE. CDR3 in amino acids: CASSLGTSGGTGEQYF. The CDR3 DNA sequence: TGTGCCAGCAGCCTAGGGACTAGCGGAGGGACTGGCGAGCAGTACTTC.

The CDR3 reads CAISSIQRSSYEQYF. CDR3 nucleotide sequence: TGTGCCATCAGTTCAATACAGAGGAGCTCCTACGAGCAGTACTTC. The V call is TRBV10-3, the J call TRBJ2-7; no clear D. Trimming stripped 5 bases from V and 0 bases from J, with 14 bases between. This CDR3 comprises 15 residues. CDR1 is ENHRY and CDR2 is SYGVKD in the germline V gene.

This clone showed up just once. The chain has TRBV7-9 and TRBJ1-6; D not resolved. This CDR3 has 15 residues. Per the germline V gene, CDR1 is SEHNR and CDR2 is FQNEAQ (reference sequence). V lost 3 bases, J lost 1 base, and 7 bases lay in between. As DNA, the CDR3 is TGTGCCAGCAGCTTGGGTGAATCCTATAATTCACCCCTCCACTTT. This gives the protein CASSLGESYNSPLHF.

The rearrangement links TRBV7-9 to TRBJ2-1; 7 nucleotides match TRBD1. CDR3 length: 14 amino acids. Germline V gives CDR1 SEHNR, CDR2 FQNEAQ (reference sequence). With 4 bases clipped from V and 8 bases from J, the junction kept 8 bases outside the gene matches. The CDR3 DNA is TGTGCCAGCAGCTGGTCCGGGACAGTTGATGAGCAGTTCTTC. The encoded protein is CASSWSGTVDEQFF. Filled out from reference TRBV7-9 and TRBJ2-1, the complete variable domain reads DTGVSQNPRHKITKRGQNVTFRCDPISEHNRLYWYRQTLGQGPEFLTYFQNEAQLEKSRLLSDRFSAERPKGSFSTLEIQRTEQGDSAMYLCASSWSGTVDEQFFGPGTRLTVL.

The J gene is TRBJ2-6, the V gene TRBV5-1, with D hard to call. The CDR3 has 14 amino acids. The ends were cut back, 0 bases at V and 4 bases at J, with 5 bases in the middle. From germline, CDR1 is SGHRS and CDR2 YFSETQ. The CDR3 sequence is CASSLAVGANVLTF. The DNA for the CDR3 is TGCGCCAGCAGCTTGGCGGTAGGGGCCAACGTCCTGACTTTC.

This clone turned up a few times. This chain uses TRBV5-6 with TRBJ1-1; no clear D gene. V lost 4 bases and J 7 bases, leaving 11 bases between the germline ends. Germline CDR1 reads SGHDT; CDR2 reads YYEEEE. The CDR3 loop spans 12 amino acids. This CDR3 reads CASSLGWSEAFF. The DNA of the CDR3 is TGTGCCAGCAGCCTTGGATGGAGTGAAGCTTTCTTT.

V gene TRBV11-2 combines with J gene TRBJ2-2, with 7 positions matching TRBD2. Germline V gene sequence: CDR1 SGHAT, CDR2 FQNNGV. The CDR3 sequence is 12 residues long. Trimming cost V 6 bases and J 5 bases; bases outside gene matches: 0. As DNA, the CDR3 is TGTGCCAGCAGGGGGGGGACCGGGGAGCTGTTTTTT. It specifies CASRGGTGELFF.

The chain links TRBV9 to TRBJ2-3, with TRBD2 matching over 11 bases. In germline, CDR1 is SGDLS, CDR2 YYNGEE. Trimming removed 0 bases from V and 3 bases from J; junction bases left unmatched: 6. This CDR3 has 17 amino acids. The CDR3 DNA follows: TGTGCCAGCAGCGTAGCCATGGGGACTAGCGGTACAGATACGCAGTATTTT. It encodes CASSVAMGTSGTDTQYF.

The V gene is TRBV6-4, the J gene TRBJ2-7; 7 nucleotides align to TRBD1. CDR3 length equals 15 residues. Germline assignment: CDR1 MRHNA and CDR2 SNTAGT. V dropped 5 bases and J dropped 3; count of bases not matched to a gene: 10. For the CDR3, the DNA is TGTGCCAGCAGTCACAGGGGCGAGACCTACTACGAGCAGTACTTC. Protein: CASSHRGETYYEQYF.

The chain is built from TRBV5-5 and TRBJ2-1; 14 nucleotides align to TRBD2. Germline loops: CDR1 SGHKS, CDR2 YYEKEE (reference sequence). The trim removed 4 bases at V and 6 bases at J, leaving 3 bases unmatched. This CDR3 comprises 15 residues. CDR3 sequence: CASSLGLAGANEQFF. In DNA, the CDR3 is TGTGCCAGCAGCCTGGGACTAGCGGGAGCCAATGAGCAGTTCTTC.

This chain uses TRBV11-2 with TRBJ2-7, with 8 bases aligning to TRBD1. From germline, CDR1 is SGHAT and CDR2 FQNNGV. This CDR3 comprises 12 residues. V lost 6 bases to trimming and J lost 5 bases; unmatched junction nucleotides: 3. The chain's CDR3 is CASRRTGNEQYF. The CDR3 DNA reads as TGTGCCAGCAGAAGGACAGGGAACGAGCAGTACTTC.

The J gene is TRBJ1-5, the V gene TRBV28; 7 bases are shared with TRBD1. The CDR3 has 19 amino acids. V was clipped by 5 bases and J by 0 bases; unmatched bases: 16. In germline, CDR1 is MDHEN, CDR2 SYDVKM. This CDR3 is CASSAYYRGWGDSNQPQHF. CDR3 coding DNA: TGTGCCAGCAGTGCCTACTACAGGGGTTGGGGTGATAGCAATCAGCCCCAGCATTTT.

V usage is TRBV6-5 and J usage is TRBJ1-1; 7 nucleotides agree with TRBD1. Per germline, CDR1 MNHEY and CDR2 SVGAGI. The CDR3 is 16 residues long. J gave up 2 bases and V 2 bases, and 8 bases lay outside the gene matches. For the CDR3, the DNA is TGTGCCAGCAGTTACGTACTCGACAGGGCTAACACTGAAGCTTTCTTT. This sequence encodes CASSYVLDRANTEAFF.

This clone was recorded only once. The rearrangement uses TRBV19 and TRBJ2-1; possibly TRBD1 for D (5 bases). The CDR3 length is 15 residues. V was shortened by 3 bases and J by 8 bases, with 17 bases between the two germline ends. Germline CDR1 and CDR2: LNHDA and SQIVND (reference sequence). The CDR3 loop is CASSMGRSSGHEQFF. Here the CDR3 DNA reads TGTGCCAGTAGTATGGGGCGGTCTTCCGGCCATGAGCAGTTCTTC. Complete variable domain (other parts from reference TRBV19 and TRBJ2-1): DGGITQSPKYLFRKEGQNVTLSCEQNLNHDAMYWYRQDPGQGLRLIYYSQIVNDFQKGDIAEGYSVSREKKESFPLTVTSAQKNPTAFYLCASSMGRSSGHEQFFGPGTRLTVL.

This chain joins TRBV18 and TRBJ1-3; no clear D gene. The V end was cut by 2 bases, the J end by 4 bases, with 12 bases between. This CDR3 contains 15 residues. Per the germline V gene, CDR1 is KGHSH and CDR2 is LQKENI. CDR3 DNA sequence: TGTGCCAGCTCACCAACCGGCACACTCGGAAACACCATATATTTT. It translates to CASSPTGTLGNTIYF.

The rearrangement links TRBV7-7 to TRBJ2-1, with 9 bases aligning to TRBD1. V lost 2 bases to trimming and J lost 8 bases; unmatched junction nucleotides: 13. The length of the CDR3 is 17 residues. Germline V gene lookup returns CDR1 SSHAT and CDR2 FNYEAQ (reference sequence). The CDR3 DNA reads TGTGCCAGCAGCTTAAATCTTCGGGACAGGGAGCCTTATGAGCAGTTCTTC. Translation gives CASSLNLRDREPYEQFF.

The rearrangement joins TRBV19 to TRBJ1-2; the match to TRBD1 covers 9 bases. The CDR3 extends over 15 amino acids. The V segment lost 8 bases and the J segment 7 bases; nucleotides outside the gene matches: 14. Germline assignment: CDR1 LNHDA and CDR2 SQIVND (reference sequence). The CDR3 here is CASRPGTGSGSGYTF. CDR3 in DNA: TGTGCCAGTCGGCCGGGGACAGGGAGTGGGTCTGGCTACACCTTC.

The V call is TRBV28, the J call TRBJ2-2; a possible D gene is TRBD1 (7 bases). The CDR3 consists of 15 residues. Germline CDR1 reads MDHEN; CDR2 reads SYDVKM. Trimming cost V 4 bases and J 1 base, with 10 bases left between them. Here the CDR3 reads CASSSQGGNTGELFF. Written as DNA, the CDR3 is TGTGCCAGCAGTTCTCAGGGGGGGAACACCGGGGAGCTGTTTTTT.

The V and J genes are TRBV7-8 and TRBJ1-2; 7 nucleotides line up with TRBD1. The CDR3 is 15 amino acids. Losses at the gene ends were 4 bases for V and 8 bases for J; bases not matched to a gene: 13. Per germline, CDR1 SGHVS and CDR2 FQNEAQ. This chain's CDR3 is CASSSTRTGLMGYTF. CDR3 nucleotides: TGTGCCAGCAGCTCAACCCGGACAGGACTCATGGGCTACACCTTC.

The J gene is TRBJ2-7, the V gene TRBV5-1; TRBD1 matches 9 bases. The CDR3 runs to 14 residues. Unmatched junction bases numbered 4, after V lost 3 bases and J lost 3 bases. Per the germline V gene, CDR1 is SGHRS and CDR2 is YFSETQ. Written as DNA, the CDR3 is TGCGCCAGCAGCTGGAGGACAGGGGACTACGAGCAGTACTTC. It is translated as CASSWRTGDYEQYF.

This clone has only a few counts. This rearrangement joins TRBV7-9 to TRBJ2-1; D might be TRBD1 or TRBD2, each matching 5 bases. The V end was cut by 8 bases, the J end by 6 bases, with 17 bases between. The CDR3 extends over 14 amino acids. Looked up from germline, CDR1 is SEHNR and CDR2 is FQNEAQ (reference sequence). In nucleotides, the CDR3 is TGTGCCAGCGACTCAGGGAGAGTGGTCAATGAGCAGTTCTTC. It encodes CASDSGRVVNEQFF.